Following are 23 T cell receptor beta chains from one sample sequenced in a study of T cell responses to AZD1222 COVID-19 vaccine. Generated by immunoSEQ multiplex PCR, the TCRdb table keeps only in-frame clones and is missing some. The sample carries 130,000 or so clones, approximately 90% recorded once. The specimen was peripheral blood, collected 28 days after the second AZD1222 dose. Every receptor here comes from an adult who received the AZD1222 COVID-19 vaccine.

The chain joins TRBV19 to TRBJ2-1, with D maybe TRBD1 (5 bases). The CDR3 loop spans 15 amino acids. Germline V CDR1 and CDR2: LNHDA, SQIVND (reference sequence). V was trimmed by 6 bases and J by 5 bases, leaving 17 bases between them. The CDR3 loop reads CASSAAGLIDNEQFF. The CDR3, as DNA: TGTGCCAGTAGCGCCGCAGGGCTCATTGACAATGAGCAGTTCTTC.

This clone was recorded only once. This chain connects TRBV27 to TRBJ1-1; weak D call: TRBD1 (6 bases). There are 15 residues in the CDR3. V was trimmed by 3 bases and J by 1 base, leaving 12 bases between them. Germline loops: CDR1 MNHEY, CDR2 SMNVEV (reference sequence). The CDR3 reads CASSFPLDRNTEAFF. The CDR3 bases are TGTGCCAGCAGTTTCCCCTTGGACAGGAACACTGAAGCTTTCTTT.

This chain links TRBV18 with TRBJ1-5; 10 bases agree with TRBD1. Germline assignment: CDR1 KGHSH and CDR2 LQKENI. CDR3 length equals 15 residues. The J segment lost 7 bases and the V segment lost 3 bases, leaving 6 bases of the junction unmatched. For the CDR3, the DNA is TGTGCCAGCTCACCGGGACAGGGGCGTGGACAGCCCCAGCATTTT. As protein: CASSPGQGRGQPQHF. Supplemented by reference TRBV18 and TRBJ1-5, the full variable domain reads NAGVMQNPRHLVRRRGQEARLRCSPMKGHSHVYWYRQLPEEGLKFMVYLQKENIIDESGMPKERFSAEFPKEGPSILRIQQVVRGDSAAYFCASSPGQGRGQPQHFGDGTRLSIL.

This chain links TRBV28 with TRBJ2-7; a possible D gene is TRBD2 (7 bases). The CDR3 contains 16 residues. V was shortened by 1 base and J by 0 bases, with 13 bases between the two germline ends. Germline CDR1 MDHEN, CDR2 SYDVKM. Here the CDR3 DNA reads TGTGCCAGCAGTTTATTAGGGGGAGGGAGCTCCTACGAGCAGTACTTC. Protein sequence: CASSLLGGGSSYEQYF.

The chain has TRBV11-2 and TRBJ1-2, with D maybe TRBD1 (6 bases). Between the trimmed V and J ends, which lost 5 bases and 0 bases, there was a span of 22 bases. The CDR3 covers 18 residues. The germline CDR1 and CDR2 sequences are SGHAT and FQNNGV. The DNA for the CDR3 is TGTGCCAGCAGCCCCGTTAGGGGGGGGCGAGGAGCTAACTATGGCTACACCTTC. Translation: CASSPVRGGRGANYGYTF.

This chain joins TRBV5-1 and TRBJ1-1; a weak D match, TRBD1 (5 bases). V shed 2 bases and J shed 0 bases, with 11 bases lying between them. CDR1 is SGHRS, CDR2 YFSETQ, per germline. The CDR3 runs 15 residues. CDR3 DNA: TGCGCCAGCAGCTTTGGGACGGCAATGAACACTGAAGCTTTCTTT. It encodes CASSFGTAMNTEAFF.

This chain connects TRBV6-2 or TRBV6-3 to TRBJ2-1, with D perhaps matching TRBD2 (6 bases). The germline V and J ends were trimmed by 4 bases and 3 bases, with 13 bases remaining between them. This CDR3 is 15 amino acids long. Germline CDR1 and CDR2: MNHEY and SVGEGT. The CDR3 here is CASSFYGTHYNEQFF. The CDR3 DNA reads TGTGCCAGCAGTTTTTATGGGACTCACTACAATGAGCAGTTCTTC.

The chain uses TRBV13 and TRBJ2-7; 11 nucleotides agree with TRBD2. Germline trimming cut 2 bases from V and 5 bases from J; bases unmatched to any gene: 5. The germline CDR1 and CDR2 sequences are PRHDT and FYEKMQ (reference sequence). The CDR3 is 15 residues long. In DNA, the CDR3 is TGTGCCAGCAGCTTAAAACTAGCGGGAGTCGACGAGCAGTACTTC. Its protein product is CASSLKLAGVDEQYF.

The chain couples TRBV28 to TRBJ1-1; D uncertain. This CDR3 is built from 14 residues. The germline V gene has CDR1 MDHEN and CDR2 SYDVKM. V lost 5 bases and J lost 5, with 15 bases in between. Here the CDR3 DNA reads TGTGCCAGCAGTCCCCCCGGGAGTACGACTGAAGCTTTCTTT. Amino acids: CASSPPGSTTEAFF. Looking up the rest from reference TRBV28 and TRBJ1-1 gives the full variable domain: DVKVTQSSRYLVKRTGEKVFLECVQDMDHENMFWYRQDPGLGLRLIYFSYDVKMKEKGDIPEGYSVSREKKERFSLILESASTNQTSMYLCASSPPGSTTEAFFGQGTRLTVV.

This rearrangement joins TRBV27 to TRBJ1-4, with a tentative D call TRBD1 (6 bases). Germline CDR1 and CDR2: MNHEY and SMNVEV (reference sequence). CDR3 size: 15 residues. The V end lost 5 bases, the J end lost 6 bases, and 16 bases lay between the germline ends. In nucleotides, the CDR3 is TGTGCCAGCAGTCCAGGGGCAGGTCTTGATGAAAAACTGTTTTTT. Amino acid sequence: CASSPGAGLDEKLFF.

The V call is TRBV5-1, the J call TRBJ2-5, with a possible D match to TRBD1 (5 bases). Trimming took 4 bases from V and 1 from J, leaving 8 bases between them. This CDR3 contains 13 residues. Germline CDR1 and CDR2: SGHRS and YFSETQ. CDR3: CASSPGPQETQYF. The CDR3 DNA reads TGCGCCAGCAGCCCAGGGCCCCAAGAGACCCAGTACTTC.

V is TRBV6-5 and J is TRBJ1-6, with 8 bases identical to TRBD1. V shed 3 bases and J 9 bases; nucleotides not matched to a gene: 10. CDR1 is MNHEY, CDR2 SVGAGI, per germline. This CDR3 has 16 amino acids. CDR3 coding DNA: TGTGCCAGCAGTTATGCGGACAGGGTGGTAGGTTCACCCCTCCACTTT. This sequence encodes CASSYADRVVGSPLHF.

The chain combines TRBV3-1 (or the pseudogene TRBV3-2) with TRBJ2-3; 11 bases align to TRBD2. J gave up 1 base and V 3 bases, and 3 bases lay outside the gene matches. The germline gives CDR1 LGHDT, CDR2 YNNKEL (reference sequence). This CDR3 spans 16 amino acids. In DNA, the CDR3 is TGTGCCAGCAGCCAGATAGCGGGAGGGGGCACAGATACGCAGTATTTT. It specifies CASSQIAGGGTDTQYF.

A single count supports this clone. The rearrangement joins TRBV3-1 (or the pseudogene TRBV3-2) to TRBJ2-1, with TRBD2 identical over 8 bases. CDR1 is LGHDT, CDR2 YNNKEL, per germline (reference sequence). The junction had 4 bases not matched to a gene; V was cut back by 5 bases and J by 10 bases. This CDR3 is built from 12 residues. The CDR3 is CASSFTSGEQFF. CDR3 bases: TGTGCCAGCAGCTTCACTAGCGGCGAGCAGTTCTTC.

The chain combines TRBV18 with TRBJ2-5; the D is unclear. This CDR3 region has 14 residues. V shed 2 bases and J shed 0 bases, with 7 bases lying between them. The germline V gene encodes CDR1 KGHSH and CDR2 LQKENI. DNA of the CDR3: TGTGCCAGCTCACCAGGTCAGAACCAAGAGACCCAGTACTTC. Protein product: CASSPGQNQETQYF. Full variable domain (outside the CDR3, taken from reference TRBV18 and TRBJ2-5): NAGVMQNPRHLVRRRGQEARLRCSPMKGHSHVYWYRQLPEEGLKFMVYLQKENIIDESGMPKERFSAEFPKEGPSILRIQQVVRGDSAAYFCASSPGQNQETQYFGPGTRLLVL.

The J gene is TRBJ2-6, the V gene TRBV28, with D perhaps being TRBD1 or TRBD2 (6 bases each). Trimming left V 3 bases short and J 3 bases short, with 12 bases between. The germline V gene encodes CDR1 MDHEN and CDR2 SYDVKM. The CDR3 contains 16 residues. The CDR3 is CASSFIGGNGANVLTF. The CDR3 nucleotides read TGTGCCAGCAGTTTTATCGGGGGCAATGGGGCCAACGTCCTGACTTTC.

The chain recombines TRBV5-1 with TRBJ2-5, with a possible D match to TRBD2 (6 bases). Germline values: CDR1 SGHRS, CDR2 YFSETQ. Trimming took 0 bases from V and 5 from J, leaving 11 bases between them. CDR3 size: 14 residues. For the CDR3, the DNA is TGCGCCAGCAGCTTGGCGGGAGTTGTTGAGACCCAGTACTTC. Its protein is CASSLAGVVETQYF.

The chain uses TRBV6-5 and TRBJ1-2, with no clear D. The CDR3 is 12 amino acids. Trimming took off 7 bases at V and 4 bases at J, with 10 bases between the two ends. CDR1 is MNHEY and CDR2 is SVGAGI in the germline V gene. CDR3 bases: TGTGCCAGCAAAACAGACACCTATGGCTACACCTTC. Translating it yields CASKTDTYGYTF.

In nucleotides, the CDR3 is TGTGCCAGCAGCTTAGACCCCGGGACTAGCGGATCTCAGAGAGAGACCCAGTACTTC. This translates into CASSLDPGTSGSQRETQYF. The V gene is TRBV11-2, the J gene TRBJ2-5; TRBD2 aligns across 11 bases. Trimming removed 0 bases from V and 4 bases from J; junction bases left unmatched: 13. CDR3 size: 19 residues. Germline V gene sequence: CDR1 SGHAT, CDR2 FQNNGV.

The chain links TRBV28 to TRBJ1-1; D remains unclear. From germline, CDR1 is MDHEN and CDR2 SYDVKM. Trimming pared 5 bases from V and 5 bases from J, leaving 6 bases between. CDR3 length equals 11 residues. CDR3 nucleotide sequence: TGTGCCAGCAGTACTCGGACTGAAGCTTTCTTT. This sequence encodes CASSTRTEAFF.

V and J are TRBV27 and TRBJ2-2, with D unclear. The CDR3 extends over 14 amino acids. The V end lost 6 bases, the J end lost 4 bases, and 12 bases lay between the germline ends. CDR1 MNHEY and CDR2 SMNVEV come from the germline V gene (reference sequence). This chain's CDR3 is CASSSYFFTGELFF. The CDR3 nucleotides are TGTGCCAGCAGCTCCTACTTTTTCACCGGGGAGCTGTTTTTT.

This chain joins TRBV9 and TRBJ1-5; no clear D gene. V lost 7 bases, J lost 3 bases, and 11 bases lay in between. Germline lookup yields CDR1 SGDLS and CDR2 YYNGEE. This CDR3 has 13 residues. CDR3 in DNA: TGTGCCAGCGCTCATAATGACAATCAGCCCCAGCATTTT. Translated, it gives CASAHNDNQPQHF.

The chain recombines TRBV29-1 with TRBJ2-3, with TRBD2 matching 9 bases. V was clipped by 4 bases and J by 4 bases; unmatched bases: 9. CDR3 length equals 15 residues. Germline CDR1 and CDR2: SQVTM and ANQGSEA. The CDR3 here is CSVGVAGGPSDTQYF. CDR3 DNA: TGCAGCGTTGGGGTGGCGGGAGGGCCCTCAGATACGCAGTATTTT.